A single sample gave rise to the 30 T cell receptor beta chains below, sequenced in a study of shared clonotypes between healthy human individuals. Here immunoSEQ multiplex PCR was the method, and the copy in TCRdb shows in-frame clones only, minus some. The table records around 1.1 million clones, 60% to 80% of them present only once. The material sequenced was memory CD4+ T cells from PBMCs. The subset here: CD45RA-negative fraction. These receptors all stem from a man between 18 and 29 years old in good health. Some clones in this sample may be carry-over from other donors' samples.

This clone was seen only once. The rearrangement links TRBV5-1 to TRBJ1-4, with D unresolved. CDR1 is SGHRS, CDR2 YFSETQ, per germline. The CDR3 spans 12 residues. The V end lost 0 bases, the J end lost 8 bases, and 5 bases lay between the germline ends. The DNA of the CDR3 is TGCGCCAGCAGCTTGGCCGGAGAAAAACTGTTTTTT. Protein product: CASSLAGEKLFF.

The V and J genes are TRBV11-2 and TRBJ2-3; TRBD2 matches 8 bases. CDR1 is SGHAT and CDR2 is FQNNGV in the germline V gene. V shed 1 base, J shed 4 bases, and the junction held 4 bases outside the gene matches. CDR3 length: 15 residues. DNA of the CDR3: TGTGCCAGCAGCTTAGGCAGCGGGAGAGCAGATACGCAGTATTTT. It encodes CASSLGSGRADTQYF.

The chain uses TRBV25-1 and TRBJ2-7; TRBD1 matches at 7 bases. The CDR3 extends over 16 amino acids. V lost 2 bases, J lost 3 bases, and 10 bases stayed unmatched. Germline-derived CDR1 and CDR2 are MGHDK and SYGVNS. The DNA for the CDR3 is TGTGCCAGCAGTGAAAGGGCAGGGGGATTAATCTACGAGCAGTACTTC. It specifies CASSERAGGLIYEQYF.

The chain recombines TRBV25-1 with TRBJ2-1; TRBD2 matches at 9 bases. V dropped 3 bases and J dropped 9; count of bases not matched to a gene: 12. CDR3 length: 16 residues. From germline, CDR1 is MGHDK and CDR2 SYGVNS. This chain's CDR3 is CASSENHSGSRAEQFF. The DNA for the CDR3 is TGTGCCAGCAGTGAGAACCATAGCGGGAGTCGTGCTGAGCAGTTCTTC.

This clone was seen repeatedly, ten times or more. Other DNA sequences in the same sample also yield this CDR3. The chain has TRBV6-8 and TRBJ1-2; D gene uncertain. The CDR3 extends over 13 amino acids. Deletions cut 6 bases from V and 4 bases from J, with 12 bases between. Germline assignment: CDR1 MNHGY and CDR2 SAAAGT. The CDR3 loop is CASSHLLIYGYTF. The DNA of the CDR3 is TGTGCCAGCAGCCACCTACTGATCTATGGCTACACCTTC.

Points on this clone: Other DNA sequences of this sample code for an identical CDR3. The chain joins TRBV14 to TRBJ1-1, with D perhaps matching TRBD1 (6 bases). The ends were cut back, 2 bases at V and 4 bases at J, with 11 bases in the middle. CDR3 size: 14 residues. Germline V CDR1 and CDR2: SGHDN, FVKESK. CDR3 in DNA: TGTGCCAGCAGCCAAACAGGGTTGGTCACTGAAGCTTTCTTT. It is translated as CASSQTGLVTEAFF.

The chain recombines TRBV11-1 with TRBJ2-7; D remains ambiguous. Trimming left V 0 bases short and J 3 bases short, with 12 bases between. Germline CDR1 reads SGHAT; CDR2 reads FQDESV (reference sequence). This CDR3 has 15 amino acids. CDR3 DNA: TGTGCCAGCAGCTTAGCGTCCAGCTCGGTCTACGAGCAGTACTTC. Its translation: CASSLASSSVYEQYF. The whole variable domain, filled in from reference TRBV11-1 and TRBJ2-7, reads EAEVAQSPRYKITEKSQAVAFWCDPISGHATLYWYRQILGQGPELLVQFQDESVVDDSQLPKDRFSAERLKGVDSTLKIQPAELGDSAMYLCASSLASSSVYEQYFGPGTRLTVT.

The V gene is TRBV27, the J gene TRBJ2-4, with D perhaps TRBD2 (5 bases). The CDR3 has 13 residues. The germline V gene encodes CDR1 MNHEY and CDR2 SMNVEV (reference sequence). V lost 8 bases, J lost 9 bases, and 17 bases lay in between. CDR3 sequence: CASGTHPRGIQYF. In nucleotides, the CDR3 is TGTGCCAGCGGTACCCATCCCCGGGGCATTCAGTACTTC.

The CDR3 sequence: CASLGLQETQYF. Here the CDR3 DNA reads TGTGCCAGCCTGGGGTTACAAGAGACCCAGTACTTC. The chain has TRBV28 and TRBJ2-5; D is ambiguous. The CDR3 is 12 amino acids. The V and J ends lost 8 bases and 2 bases respectively, with 9 bases between them. Germline V gene lookup returns CDR1 MDHEN and CDR2 SYDVKM.

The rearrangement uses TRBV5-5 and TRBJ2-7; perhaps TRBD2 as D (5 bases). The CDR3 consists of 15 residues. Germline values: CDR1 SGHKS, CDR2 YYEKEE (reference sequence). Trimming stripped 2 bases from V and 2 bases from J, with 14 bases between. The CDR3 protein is CASSLPRTWPYEQYF. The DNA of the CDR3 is TGTGCCAGCAGCTTACCGAGGACTTGGCCCTACGAGCAGTACTTC.

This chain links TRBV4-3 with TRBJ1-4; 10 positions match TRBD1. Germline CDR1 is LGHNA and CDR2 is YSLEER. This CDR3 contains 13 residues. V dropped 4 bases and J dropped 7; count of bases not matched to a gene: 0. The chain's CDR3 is CASSRDRGEKLFF. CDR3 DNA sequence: TGCGCCAGCAGCCGGGACAGGGGTGAAAAACTGTTTTTT.

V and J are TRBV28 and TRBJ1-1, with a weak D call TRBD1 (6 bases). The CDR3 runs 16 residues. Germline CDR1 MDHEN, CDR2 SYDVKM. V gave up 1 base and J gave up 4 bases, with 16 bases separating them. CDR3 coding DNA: TGTGCCAGCAGTTTATCGGGGGGCGTAATTTCCACTGAAGCTTTCTTT. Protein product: CASSLSGGVISTEAFF.

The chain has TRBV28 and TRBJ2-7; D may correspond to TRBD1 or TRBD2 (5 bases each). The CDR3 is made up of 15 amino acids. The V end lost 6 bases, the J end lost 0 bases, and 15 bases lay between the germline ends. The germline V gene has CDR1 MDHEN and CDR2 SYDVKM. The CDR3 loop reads CASSVGTLSSYEQYF. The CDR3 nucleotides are TGTGCCAGCAGCGTCGGGACCCTGAGCTCCTACGAGCAGTACTTC.

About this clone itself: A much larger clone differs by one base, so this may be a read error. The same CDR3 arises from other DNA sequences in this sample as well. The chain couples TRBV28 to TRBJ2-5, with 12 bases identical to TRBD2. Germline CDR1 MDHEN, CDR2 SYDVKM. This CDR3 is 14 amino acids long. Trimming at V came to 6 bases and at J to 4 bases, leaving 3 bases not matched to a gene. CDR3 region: CASRPGLAGETQYF. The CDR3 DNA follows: TGTGCCAGCAGGCCGGGACTAGCGGGAGAGACCCAGTACTTC.

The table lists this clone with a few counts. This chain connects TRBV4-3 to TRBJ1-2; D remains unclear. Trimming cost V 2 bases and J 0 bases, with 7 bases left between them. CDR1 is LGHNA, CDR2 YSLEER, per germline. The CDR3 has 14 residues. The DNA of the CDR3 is TGCGCCAGCAGCCAAACCACGGCTAACTATGGCTACACCTTC. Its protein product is CASSQTTANYGYTF.

The CDR3 sequence is CASSYHQGRRGYTF. In DNA form, the CDR3 reads TGTGCCAGCAGTTACCATCAGGGGAGACGGGGCTACACCTTC. This chain uses TRBV6-5 with TRBJ1-2, with a weak D call TRBD1 (6 bases). V was trimmed by 2 bases and J by 8 bases, leaving 15 bases between them. This CDR3 contains 14 residues. Germline CDR1 reads MNHEY; CDR2 reads SVGAGI.

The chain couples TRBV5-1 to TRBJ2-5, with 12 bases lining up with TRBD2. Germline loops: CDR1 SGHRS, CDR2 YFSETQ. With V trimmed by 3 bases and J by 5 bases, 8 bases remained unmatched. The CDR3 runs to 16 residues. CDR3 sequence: CASSSILAGGEETQYF. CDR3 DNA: TGCGCCAGCAGCTCGATACTAGCGGGAGGAGAGGAGACCCAGTACTTC.

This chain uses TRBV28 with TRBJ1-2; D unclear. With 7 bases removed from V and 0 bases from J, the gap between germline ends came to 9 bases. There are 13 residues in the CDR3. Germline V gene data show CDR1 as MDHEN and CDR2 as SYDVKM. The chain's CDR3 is CASTQLTNYGYTF. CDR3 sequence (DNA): TGTGCCAGCACCCAGCTAACTAACTATGGCTACACCTTC.

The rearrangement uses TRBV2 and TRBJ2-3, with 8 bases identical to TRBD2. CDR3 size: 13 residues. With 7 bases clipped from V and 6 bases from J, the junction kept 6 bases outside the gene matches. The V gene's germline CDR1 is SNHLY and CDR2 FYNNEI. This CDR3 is CASTAGGGDTQYF. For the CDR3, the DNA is TGTGCCAGCACCGCGGGCGGGGGGGATACGCAGTATTTT.

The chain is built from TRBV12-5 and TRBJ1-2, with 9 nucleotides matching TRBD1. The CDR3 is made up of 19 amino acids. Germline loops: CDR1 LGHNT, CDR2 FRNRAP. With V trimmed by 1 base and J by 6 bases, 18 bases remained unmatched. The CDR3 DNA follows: TGTGCTAGTGGTTTGGGGGGACAGGGTCCGATGCGGGCTTTCGATGGCTACACCTTC. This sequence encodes CASGLGGQGPMRAFDGYTF. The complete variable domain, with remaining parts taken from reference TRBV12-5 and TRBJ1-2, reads DARVTQTPRHKVTEMGQEVTMRCQPILGHNTVFWYRQTMMQGLELLAYFRNRAPLDDSGMPKDRFSAEMPDATLATLKIQPSEPRDSAVYFCASGLGGQGPMRAFDGYTFGSGTRLTVV.

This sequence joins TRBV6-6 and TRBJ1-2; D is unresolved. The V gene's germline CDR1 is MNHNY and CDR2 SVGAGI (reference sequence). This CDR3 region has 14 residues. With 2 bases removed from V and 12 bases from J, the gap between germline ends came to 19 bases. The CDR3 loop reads CASSYPNTALGHTF. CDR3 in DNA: TGTGCCAGCAGTTACCCGAATACGGCTCTCGGGCACACCTTC.

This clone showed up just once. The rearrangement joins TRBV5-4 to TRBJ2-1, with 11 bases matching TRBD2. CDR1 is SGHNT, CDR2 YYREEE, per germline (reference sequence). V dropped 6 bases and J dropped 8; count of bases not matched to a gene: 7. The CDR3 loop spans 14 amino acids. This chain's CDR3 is CASIHSGRVDEQFF. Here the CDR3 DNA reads TGTGCCAGCATTCATAGCGGGAGGGTCGATGAGCAGTTCTTC.

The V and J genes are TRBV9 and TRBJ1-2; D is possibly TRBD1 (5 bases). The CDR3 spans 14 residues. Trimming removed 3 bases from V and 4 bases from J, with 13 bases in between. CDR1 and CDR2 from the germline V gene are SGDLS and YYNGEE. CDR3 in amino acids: CASSAPTVGYGYTF. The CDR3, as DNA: TGTGCCAGCAGCGCGCCGACAGTCGGCTATGGCTACACCTTC. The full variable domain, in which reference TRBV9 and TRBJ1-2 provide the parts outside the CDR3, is DSGVTQTPKHLITATGQRVTLRCSPRSGDLSVYWYQQSLDQGLQFLIQYYNGEERAKGNILERFSAQQFPDLHSELNLSSLELGDSALYFCASSAPTVGYGYTFGSGTRLTVV.

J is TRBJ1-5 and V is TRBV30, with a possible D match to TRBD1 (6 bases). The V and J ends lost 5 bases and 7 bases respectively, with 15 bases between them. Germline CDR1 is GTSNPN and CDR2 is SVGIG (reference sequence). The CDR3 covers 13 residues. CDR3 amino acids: CAWGRGGGQPQHF. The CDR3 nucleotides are TGTGCCTGGGGTCGGGGGGGCGGACAGCCCCAGCATTTT.

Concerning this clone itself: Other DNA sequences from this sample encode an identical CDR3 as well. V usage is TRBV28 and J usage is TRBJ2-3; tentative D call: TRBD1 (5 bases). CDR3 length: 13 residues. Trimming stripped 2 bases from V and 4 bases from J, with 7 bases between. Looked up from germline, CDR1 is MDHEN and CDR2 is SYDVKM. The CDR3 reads CASSLQGSDTQYF. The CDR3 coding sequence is TGTGCCAGCAGTTTACAGGGATCAGATACGCAGTATTTT. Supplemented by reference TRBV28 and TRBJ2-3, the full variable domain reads DVKVTQSSRYLVKRTGEKVFLECVQDMDHENMFWYRQDPGLGLRLIYFSYDVKMKEKGDIPEGYSVSREKKERFSLILESASTNQTSMYLCASSLQGSDTQYFGPGTRLTVL.

In DNA, the CDR3 is TGTGCCAGCTCATCTGACCGGGGGGCCTACGAGCAGTACTTC. Translated: CASSSDRGAYEQYF. The chain has TRBV18 and TRBJ2-7, with 7 bases matching TRBD2. This CDR3 is built from 14 residues. V shed 5 bases and J 2 bases; nucleotides not matched to a gene: 6. The germline CDR1 and CDR2 sequences are KGHSH and LQKENI.

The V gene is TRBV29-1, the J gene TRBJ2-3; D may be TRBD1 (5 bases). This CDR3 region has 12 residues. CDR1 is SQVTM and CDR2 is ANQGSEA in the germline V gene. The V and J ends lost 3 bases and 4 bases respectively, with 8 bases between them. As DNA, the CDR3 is TGCAGCGTTGACAGGGTGGCAGATACGCAGTATTTT. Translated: CSVDRVADTQYF.

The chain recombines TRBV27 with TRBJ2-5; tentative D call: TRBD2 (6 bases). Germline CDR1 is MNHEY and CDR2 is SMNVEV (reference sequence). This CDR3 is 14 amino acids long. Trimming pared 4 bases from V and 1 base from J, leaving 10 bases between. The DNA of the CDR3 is TGTGCCAGCAGTTCCCTGGGACTCCAAGAGACCCAGTACTTC. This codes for CASSSLGLQETQYF.

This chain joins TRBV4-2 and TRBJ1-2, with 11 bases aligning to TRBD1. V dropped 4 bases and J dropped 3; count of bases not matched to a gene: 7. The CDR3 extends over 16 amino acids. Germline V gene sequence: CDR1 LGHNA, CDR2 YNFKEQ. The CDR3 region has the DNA TGTGCCAGCAGCCGGCAAGGACAGGGGGCAGACTATGGCTACACCTTC. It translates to CASSRQGQGADYGYTF.

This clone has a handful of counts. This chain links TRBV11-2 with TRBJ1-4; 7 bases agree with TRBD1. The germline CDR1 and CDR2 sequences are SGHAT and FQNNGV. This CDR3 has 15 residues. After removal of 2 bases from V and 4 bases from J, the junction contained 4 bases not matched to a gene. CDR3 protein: CASSLYGTVNEKLFF. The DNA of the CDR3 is TGTGCCAGCAGCTTATACGGGACAGTTAATGAAAAACTGTTTTTT. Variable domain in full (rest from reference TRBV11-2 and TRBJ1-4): EAGVAQSPRYKIIEKRQSVAFWCNPISGHATLYWYQQILGQGPKLLIQFQNNGVVDDSQLPKDRFSAERLKGVDSTLKIQPAKLEDSAVYLCASSLYGTVNEKLFFGSGTQLSVL.